One and the same sample provided the 29 T cell receptor beta chains below, sequenced in a study of monozygotic twins with inflammatory bowel disease (dated by TCRdb to the late 2010s). The method behind the library was 5' RACE. TCRdb lists the instrument as Illumina HiSeq 2500. TCRdb reprocessed the reads, so every CDR3 protein sequence counts as one entry and DNA is not shown. This sample's table lists 310,000 or so distinct CDR3 sequences. 2% of the sample comes from the top ten. The source material was blood. These receptors came from a human donor with ulcerative colitis or Crohn's disease, or a healthy co-twin of an affected twin (not recorded which).

V usage is TRBV5-1 and J usage is TRBJ2-7; there is no DNA to check the TCRdb D call of TRBD1. This CDR3 is 14 amino acids long. The V gene's germline CDR1 is SGHRS and CDR2 YFSETQ. CDR3 sequence: CASSLASGSYEQYF.

The chain combines TRBV10-3 with TRBJ1-1; the TRBD1 assignment by TCRdb is unverifiable without DNA. From germline, CDR1 is ENHRY and CDR2 SYGVKD. The CDR3 spans 14 residues. The CDR3 region is CAISRTGGETEAFF.

The V call is TRBV7-3, the J call TRBJ2-6; TCRdb indicates TRBD1, and absent DNA this call remains unverified. The CDR3 loop spans 15 amino acids. Looked up from germline, CDR1 is SGHTA and CDR2 is FQGTGA. CDR3 sequence reads: CASSPGSPGANVLTF.

V is TRBV3-1 and J is TRBJ2-1. The length of the CDR3 is 13 residues. Germline V gene sequence: CDR1 LGHDT, CDR2 YNNKEL (reference sequence). The CDR3 region is CASSQERGYEQFF.

The J gene is TRBJ2-1, the V gene TRBV29-1; as DNA is missing, the TRBD2 call by TCRdb cannot be tested. The CDR3 has 13 amino acids. The V gene's germline CDR1 is SQVTM and CDR2 ANQGSEA. This CDR3 is CSGGGGGWNEQFF.

The gene calls are TRBV6-2 or TRBV6-3 and TRBJ2-7; TCRdb calls TRBD1, which cannot be checked without DNA. The CDR3 runs to 13 residues. Germline values: CDR1 MNHEY, CDR2 SVGEGT. This chain's CDR3 is CASSSSDRDEQYF.

The V gene is TRBV25-1, the J gene TRBJ2-2. CDR3 length equals 16 residues. Germline CDR1 and CDR2: MGHDK and SYGVNS. The CDR3 loop is CASSELILANTGELFF.

This chain connects TRBV5-1 to TRBJ2-7. From germline, CDR1 is SGHRS and CDR2 YFSETQ. This CDR3 region has 14 residues. The CDR3 here is CASSREDRSYEQYF.

The chain recombines TRBV5-1 with TRBJ2-1; TCRdb's D call, TRBD1, is unchecked because there is no DNA. This CDR3 contains 16 residues. From germline, CDR1 is SGHRS and CDR2 YFSETQ. This chain's CDR3 is CASSSGDRVSYNEQFF.

The gene calls are TRBV11-2 and TRBJ2-1; lacking DNA, the TRBD2 call made by TCRdb goes unchecked. The length of the CDR3 is 16 residues. CDR1 and CDR2 from the germline V gene are SGHAT and FQNNGV. The CDR3 sequence is CASSNAGTRAYNEQFF. Filled out from reference TRBV11-2 and TRBJ2-1, the complete variable domain reads EAGVAQSPRYKIIEKRQSVAFWCNPISGHATLYWYQQILGQGPKLLIQFQNNGVVDDSQLPKDRFSAERLKGVDSTLKIQPAKLEDSAVYLCASSNAGTRAYNEQFFGPGTRLTVL.

The chain uses TRBV12-3 or TRBV12-4 and TRBJ2-3. The CDR3 has 16 residues. The CDR3 loop is CASSHGFRTHTDTQYF.

This chain connects TRBV29-1 to TRBJ1-2; TCRdb's D gene call, TRBD1, goes unchecked for lack of DNA. The germline gives CDR1 SQVTM, CDR2 ANQGSEA. The CDR3 consists of 12 residues. This CDR3 is CSVGGQNYGYTF.

V is TRBV20-1 and J is TRBJ2-2; TCRdb reports TRBD2, a call that lacks DNA to check it against. Germline CDR1 reads DFQATT; CDR2 reads SNEGSKA (reference sequence). The CDR3 has 14 residues. The CDR3 loop is CSASQLAGAGELFF.

V is TRBV5-1 and J is TRBJ2-2; the TRBD1 assignment by TCRdb is unverifiable without DNA. Per germline, CDR1 SGHRS and CDR2 YFSETQ. The CDR3 loop spans 15 amino acids. Here the CDR3 reads CASSFVVGGSGELFF.

The chain employs TRBV20-1 and TRBJ2-1; TCRdb names TRBD2, which stays unverified in the absence of DNA. This CDR3 is 16 amino acids long. CDR1 is DFQATT, CDR2 SNEGSKA, per germline (reference sequence). CDR3 in amino acids: CSARAASGRINNEQFF.

The chain combines TRBV5-1 with TRBJ1-1; the D call of TRBD1 rests on TCRdb alone, since no DNA is present to check it. CDR3 length: 16 amino acids. Germline CDR1 reads SGHRS; CDR2 reads YFSETQ. CDR3 in amino acids: CASSLVGGGARTEAFF.

V usage is TRBV2 and J usage is TRBJ2-1. The germline gives CDR1 SNHLY, CDR2 FYNNEI. CDR3 length: 16 residues. The CDR3 region is CASSEASGSSYNEQFF.

The J gene is TRBJ2-7, the V gene TRBV12-3 or TRBV12-4; TCRdb proposes TRBD1, but this gene call is untestable without DNA. The CDR3 spans 15 residues. CDR3 amino acids: CASSPEQGLTYEQYF.

V gene TRBV5-1 combines with J gene TRBJ2-2; the TCRdb D gene call, TRBD1, has no DNA to confirm it. The CDR3 contains 15 residues. In germline, CDR1 is SGHRS, CDR2 YFSETQ. This CDR3 reads CASTRGVGSTGELFF.

The chain links TRBV20-1 to TRBJ2-7; no DNA is available, so the TRBD1 call from TCRdb remains unchecked. Germline CDR1 is DFQATT and CDR2 is SNEGSKA (reference sequence). This CDR3 is built from 12 residues. This chain's CDR3 is CSATPGGYEQYF.

This chain links TRBV9 with TRBJ2-3. This CDR3 is 15 amino acids long. Per the germline V gene, CDR1 is SGDLS and CDR2 is YYNGEE. The CDR3 region is CASSVRLAQVETQYF.

The genes are TRBV20-1 and TRBJ2-2. CDR3 size: 14 residues. Looked up from germline, CDR1 is DFQATT and CDR2 is SNEGSKA (reference sequence). CDR3 protein: CSATQALNTGELFF.

The chain carries TRBV12-3 or TRBV12-4 and TRBJ1-1. This CDR3 is built from 12 residues. Here the CDR3 reads CASSLTAYKAFF.

The CDR3 is CASSEGAMGRRGYTF. The chain recombines TRBV6-1 with TRBJ1-2; the D gene TCRdb calls, TRBD1, cannot be checked with no DNA. Germline V gene lookup returns CDR1 MNHNS and CDR2 SASEGT. The length of the CDR3 is 15 residues.

The chain is built from TRBV12-3 or TRBV12-4 and TRBJ2-3; TCRdb's D call of TRBD1 is untestable without DNA. The CDR3 is 15 residues long. CDR3 sequence reads: CASSRDRHLIDTQYF.

The chain recombines TRBV7-2 with TRBJ2-7; absent DNA, TCRdb's TRBD1 call cannot be checked. Germline CDR1 is SGHTA and CDR2 is FQGNSA. CDR3 size: 14 residues. The CDR3 region is CASSLLLTGGEQYF.

The J gene is TRBJ2-1, the V gene TRBV5-6; TCRdb indicates TRBD1, and absent DNA this call remains unverified. CDR3 length equals 16 residues. The germline V gene has CDR1 SGHDT and CDR2 YYEEEE. CDR3 in amino acids: CASSLAQRGDFHEQFF.

The chain is built from TRBV6-2 or TRBV6-3 and TRBJ2-7; the D call of TRBD1 rests on TCRdb alone, since no DNA is present to check it. The CDR3 has 14 amino acids. Germline assignment: CDR1 MNHEY and CDR2 SVGEGT. The CDR3 protein is CASRQTGTLYEQYF.

V and J are TRBV12-3 or TRBV12-4 and TRBJ2-7; TCRdb indicates TRBD2, and absent DNA this call remains unverified. This CDR3 region has 12 residues. CDR3 sequence: CASTPRRGRMYF.